This T cell receptor (beta chain) is from a study of cytomegalovirus exposure and HLA in healthy donors. Whole-study results and caveats: Highly shared variants forming one cluster were likely a sequencing artifact.

PCR primers comprised 60 Vbeta and 13 Jbeta primers. Sequencing was performed with immunoSEQ multiplex PCR; in TCRdb, only in-frame clones are kept and a portion is missing. The sample comprises approximately 100,000 clones, roughly 74% of which are singletons, and roughly 2.5% rests with the top ten. V was pared by 5 bases and J by 5 bases, with 21 bases between. CDR1 is SGHDT, CDR2 YYEEEE, per germline. This CDR3 is 16 amino acids long. Note on this clone: Its antigen is unknown.

The rearrangement links TRBV5-6 to TRBJ2-3; a possible D gene is TRBD2 (8 bases). Sequencing was performed on PBMCs. This sequence was found in a middle-aged man in good health and CMV-seronegative. In DNA form, the CDR3 reads TGTGCCAGCAGGCCCAGGGGGGGACTAGTAGGAGATACGCAGTATTTT. This translates into CASRPRGGLVGDTQYF. The whole variable domain, filled in from reference TRBV5-6 and TRBJ2-3, reads DAGVTQSPTHLIKTRGQQVTLRCSPKSGHDTVSWYQQALGQGPQFIFQYYEEEERQRGNFPDRFSGHQFPNYSSELNVNALLLGDSALYLCASRPRGGLVGDTQYFGPGTRLTVL.